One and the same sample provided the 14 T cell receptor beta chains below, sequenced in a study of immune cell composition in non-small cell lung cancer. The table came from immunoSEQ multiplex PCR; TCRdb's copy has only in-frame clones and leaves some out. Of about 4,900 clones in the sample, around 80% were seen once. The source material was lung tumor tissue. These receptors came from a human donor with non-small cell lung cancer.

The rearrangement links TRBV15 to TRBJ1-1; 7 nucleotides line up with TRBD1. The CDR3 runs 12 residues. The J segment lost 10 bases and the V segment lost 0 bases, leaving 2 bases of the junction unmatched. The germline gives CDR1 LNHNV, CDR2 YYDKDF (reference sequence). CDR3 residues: CATSRDQGGAFF. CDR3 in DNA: TGTGCCACCAGCAGAGATCAGGGGGGAGCTTTCTTT.

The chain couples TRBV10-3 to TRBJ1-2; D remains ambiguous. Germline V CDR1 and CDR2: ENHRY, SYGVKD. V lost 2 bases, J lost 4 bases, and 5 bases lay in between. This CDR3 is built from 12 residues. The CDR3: CAISENSYGYTF. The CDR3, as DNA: TGTGCCATCAGTGAGAACAGCTATGGCTACACCTTC.

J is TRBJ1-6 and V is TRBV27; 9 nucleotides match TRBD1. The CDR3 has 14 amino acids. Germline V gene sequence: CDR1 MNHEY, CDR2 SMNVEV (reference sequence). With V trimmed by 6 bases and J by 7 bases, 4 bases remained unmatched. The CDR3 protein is CASRPQGANSPLHF. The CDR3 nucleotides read TGTGCCAGCAGACCACAGGGGGCGAATTCACCCCTCCACTTT.

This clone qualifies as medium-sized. CDR3 region: CASSRRDRGGTDTQYF. DNA for the CDR3: TGTGCCAGCAGCCGCAGGGACAGGGGTGGCACAGATACGCAGTATTTT. The chain combines TRBV11-3 with TRBJ2-3; TRBD1 matches at 10 bases. In germline, CDR1 is SGHNT, CDR2 YENEEA. After removal of 5 bases from V and 1 base from J, the junction contained 6 bases not matched to a gene. The CDR3 covers 16 residues.

The CDR3 loop is CATRLGRASYEQYF. The CDR3 DNA follows: TGTGCCACCCGATTGGGCAGGGCGTCCTACGAGCAGTACTTC. The chain employs TRBV6-1 and TRBJ2-7; TRBD1 is a possible D gene (5 bases). V lost 10 bases to trimming and J lost 1 base, with 17 bases between them. CDR3 length equals 14 residues. Germline V CDR1 and CDR2: MNHNS, SASEGT.

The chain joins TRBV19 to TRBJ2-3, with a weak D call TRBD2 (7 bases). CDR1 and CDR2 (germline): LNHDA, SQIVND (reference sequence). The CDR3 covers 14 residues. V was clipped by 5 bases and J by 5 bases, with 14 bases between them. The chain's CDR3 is CASSGGAGQDTQYF. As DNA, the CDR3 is TGTGCCAGTAGTGGGGGGGCGGGTCAAGATACGCAGTATTTT.

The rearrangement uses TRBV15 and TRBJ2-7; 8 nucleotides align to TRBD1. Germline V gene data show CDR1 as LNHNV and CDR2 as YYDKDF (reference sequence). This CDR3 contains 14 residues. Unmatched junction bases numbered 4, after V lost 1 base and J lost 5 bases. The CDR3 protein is CATSRGDRSHEQYF. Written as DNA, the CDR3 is TGTGCCACCAGCAGAGGGGACAGGTCTCACGAGCAGTACTTC.

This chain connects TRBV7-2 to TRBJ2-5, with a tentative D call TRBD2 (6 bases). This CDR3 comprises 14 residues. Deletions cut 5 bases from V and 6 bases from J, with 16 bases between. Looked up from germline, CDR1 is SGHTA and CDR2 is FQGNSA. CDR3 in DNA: TGTGCCAGCAGCAAGACTAGTATCCTTCAGACCCAGTACTTC. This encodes CASSKTSILQTQYF.

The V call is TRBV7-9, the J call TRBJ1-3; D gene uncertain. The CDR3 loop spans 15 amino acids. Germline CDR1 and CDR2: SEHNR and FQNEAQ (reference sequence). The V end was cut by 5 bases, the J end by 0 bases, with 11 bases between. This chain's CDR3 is CASSADIRSGNTIYF. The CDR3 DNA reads TGTGCCAGCAGCGCTGACATTCGCTCTGGAAACACCATATATTTT.

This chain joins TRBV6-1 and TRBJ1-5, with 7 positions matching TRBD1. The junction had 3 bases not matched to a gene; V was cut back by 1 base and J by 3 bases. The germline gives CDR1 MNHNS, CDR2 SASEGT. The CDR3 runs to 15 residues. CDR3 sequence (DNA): TGTGCCAGCAGTGAAGGACAGGGTTACAATCAGCCCCAGCATTTT. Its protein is CASSEGQGYNQPQHF.

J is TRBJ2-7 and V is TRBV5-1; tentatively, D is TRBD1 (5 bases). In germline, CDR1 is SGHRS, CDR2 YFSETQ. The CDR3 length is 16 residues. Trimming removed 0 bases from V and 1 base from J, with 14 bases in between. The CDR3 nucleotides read TGCGCCAGCAGCTTGGCTACAGGCACCTTATCCTACGAGCAGTACTTC. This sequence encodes CASSLATGTLSYEQYF.

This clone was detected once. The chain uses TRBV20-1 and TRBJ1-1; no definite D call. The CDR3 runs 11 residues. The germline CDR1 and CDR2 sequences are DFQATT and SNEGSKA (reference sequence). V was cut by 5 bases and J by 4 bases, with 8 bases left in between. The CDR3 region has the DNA TGCAGTGCTTATTCGAGCACTGAAGCTTTCTTT. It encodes CSAYSSTEAFF.

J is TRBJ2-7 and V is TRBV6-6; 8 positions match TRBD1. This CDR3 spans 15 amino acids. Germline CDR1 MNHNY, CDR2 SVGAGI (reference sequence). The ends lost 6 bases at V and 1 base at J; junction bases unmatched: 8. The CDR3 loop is CASRPGQGGSYEQYF. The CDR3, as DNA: TGTGCCAGCAGACCCGGACAGGGTGGGTCCTACGAGCAGTACTTC.

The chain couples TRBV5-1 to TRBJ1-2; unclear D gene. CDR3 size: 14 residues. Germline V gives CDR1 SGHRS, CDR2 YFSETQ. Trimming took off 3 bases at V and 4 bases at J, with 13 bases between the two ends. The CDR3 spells CASSSDMPPYGYTF. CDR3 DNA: TGCGCCAGCAGCTCTGACATGCCCCCCTATGGCTACACCTTC. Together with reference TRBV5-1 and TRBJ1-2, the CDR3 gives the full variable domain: KAGVTQTPRYLIKTRGQQVTLSCSPISGHRSVSWYQQTPGQGLQFLFEYFSETQRNKGNFPGRFSGRQFSNSRSEMNVSTLELGDSALYLCASSSDMPPYGYTFGSGTRLTVV.